This entry describes one T cell receptor (beta chain). V was trimmed by 1 base and J by 9 bases, leaving 13 bases between them. This CDR3 spans 15 amino acids. CDR1 is LNHDA and CDR2 is SQIVND in the germline V gene (reference sequence). Profiling relied on immunoSEQ multiplex PCR, and the TCRdb table lists in-frame clones only, not all of them. The sample carries about 190,000 clones, more than 65% recorded once. These data belong to a study of blood T cell repertoires in COVID-19. As for the study in general: Sample material is recorded as cDNA or gDNA derived from T cells, B-cell-depleted T cells, or PBMCs.

This sequence originates from a woman aged 50 to 60 with acute COVID-19. The chain uses TRBV19 and TRBJ1-6, with D possibly TRBD1 on 5 matching bases. The sequenced sample was PBMCs or T cells enriched from blood (not recorded which). CDR3 DNA sequence: TGTGCCAGTAGTATAGTGACAGCCCTAGGTTCACCCCTCCACTTT. It codes for CASSIVTALGSPLHF.